Presented here are 22 T cell receptor beta chains from one specimen sequenced in a study of blood T cell repertoires in COVID-19. Using immunoSEQ multiplex PCR, the repertoire was profiled, and TCRdb retains in-frame clones only, with some absent. The sample holds 140,000 to 150,000 clones, over 75% seen once. The sequencing input was peripheral blood. These receptors were collected from a man in his sixties with active or convalescent COVID-19.

The chain couples TRBV20-1 to TRBJ2-1; TRBD2 aligns across 10 bases. The CDR3 spans 16 residues. CDR1 is DFQATT, CDR2 SNEGSKA, per germline (reference sequence). The ends lost 3 bases at V and 7 bases at J; junction bases unmatched: 12. CDR3: CSASGALAGARNEQFF. The DNA of the CDR3 is TGCAGTGCTAGTGGGGCCCTAGCGGGAGCCCGAAATGAGCAGTTCTTC.

This sequence joins TRBV29-1 and TRBJ1-1; D ambiguous. V dropped 0 bases and J dropped 5 bases, with 10 bases sitting between them. Germline assignment: CDR1 SQVTM and CDR2 ANQGSEA. This CDR3 is 13 amino acids long. In DNA form, the CDR3 reads TGCAGCGTTGAAGAGGAGCCGGGAACTGAAGCTTTCTTT. The encoded protein is CSVEEEPGTEAFF.

The chain links TRBV7-2 to TRBJ2-1; perhaps TRBD2 as D (6 bases). Germline lookup yields CDR1 SGHTA and CDR2 FQGNSA. This CDR3 has 13 residues. V was cut by 5 bases and J by 6 bases, with 11 bases left in between. CDR3 sequence (DNA): TGTGCCAGCAGCGTCCTAGCGTCCAATGAGCAGTTCTTC. Translation gives CASSVLASNEQFF.

The chain carries TRBV18 and TRBJ1-1, with no clear D. Germline CDR1 is KGHSH and CDR2 is LQKENI. The germline V and J ends were trimmed by 0 bases and 6 bases, with 11 bases remaining between them. This CDR3 comprises 14 residues. CDR3 sequence reads: CASSPPGGLSEAFF. The DNA of the CDR3 is TGTGCCAGCTCACCACCGGGAGGCCTCTCTGAAGCTTTCTTT.

V and J are TRBV11-3 and TRBJ2-1; D uncertain. The germline V and J ends were trimmed by 1 base and 7 bases, with 11 bases remaining between them. Germline assignment: CDR1 SGHNT and CDR2 YENEEA. The CDR3 covers 14 residues. CDR3 region: CASSLGRAWNEQFF. CDR3 bases: TGTGCCAGCAGCTTAGGCCGAGCCTGGAATGAGCAGTTCTTC.

The chain uses TRBV5-1 and TRBJ2-5, with 8 bases identical to TRBD2. The CDR3 extends over 15 amino acids. V dropped 0 bases and J dropped 2; count of bases not matched to a gene: 3. Germline V CDR1 and CDR2: SGHRS, YFSETQ. The chain's CDR3 is CASSLGLAGQETQYF. Here the CDR3 DNA reads TGCGCCAGCAGCTTGGGATTAGCGGGACAAGAGACCCAGTACTTC.

This sequence joins TRBV30 and TRBJ2-6, with D tentatively TRBD1 (5 bases). Germline-derived CDR1 and CDR2 are GTSNPN and SVGIG (reference sequence). The CDR3 is made up of 14 amino acids. The germline V and J ends were trimmed by 1 base and 6 bases, with 10 bases remaining between them. CDR3 in amino acids: CAWSGTFVANVLTF. In DNA form, the CDR3 reads TGTGCCTGGAGTGGGACATTTGTGGCCAACGTCCTGACTTTC.

The genes are TRBV18 and TRBJ2-5; 14 nucleotides line up with TRBD2. Germline CDR1 is KGHSH and CDR2 is LQKENI. V lost 2 bases to trimming and J lost 5 bases; unmatched junction nucleotides: 4. This CDR3 is 16 amino acids long. CDR3 sequence (DNA): TGTGCCAGCTCACCAGGGACTAGCGGGAGAGGCGAGACCCAGTACTTC. This gives the protein CASSPGTSGRGETQYF.

The rearrangement uses TRBV7-3 and TRBJ2-1; TRBD1 matches 7 bases. Germline V lookup: CDR1 SGHTA, CDR2 FQGTGA. V trimming: 2 bases; J trimming: 3 bases; junction bases outside the gene matches: 4. This CDR3 comprises 15 residues. CDR3 protein: CASSLSPGGYNEQFF. The CDR3, as DNA: TGTGCCAGCAGCTTATCCCCAGGGGGCTACAATGAGCAGTTCTTC.

The V call is TRBV18, the J call TRBJ1-3, with 7 positions matching TRBD1. Germline CDR1 KGHSH, CDR2 LQKENI. The V and J ends lost 3 bases and 0 bases, in that order; junction bases with no gene match: 5. This CDR3 has 16 residues. The CDR3 protein is CASSPGQPSSGNTIYF. The CDR3 DNA is TGTGCCAGCTCACCGGGACAGCCGAGCTCTGGAAACACCATATATTTT.

The CDR3: CASSFRSGPSYEQYF. CDR3 in DNA: TGTGCCAGCAGCTTTCGATCAGGCCCCTCCTACGAGCAGTACTTC. V is TRBV7-9 and J is TRBJ2-7; D is unclear. The V end was cut by 3 bases, the J end by 0 bases, with 12 bases between. This CDR3 is 15 amino acids long. CDR1 and CDR2 (germline): SEHNR, FQNEAQ (reference sequence).

This chain links TRBV3-1 (or the pseudogene TRBV3-2) with TRBJ2-5, with TRBD2 matching 7 bases. There are 18 residues in the CDR3. Trimming cost V 8 bases and J 1 base; bases outside gene matches: 19. Germline CDR1 LGHDT, CDR2 YNNKEL (reference sequence). CDR3 amino acids: CASFPLRGKPSFQETQYF. The CDR3 DNA reads TGTGCCAGCTTCCCTCTGCGGGGGAAGCCCTCATTCCAAGAGACCCAGTACTTC.

This CDR3 is CASSVGGSVNTEAFF. The CDR3, as DNA: TGTGCCAGCAGCGTAGGTGGCAGTGTGAACACTGAAGCTTTCTTT. V gene TRBV9 combines with J gene TRBJ1-1, with D unresolved. The CDR3 contains 15 residues. V lost 0 bases and J lost 0, with 9 bases in between. The germline CDR1 and CDR2 sequences are SGDLS and YYNGEE.

The V call is TRBV3-1 (or the pseudogene TRBV3-2), the J call TRBJ2-2, with 9 bases lining up with TRBD2. V gave up 4 bases and J gave up 5 bases; unmatched junction bases: 14. Germline CDR1 is LGHDT and CDR2 is YNNKEL (reference sequence). The CDR3 loop spans 18 amino acids. The CDR3 DNA follows: TGTGCCAGCAGCCGGAAAGCCTTTAGCGGGAGATGGACCGGGGAGCTGTTTTTT. It encodes CASSRKAFSGRWTGELFF.

The chain has TRBV6-2 or TRBV6-3 and TRBJ2-5; D remains ambiguous. The ends were cut back, 0 bases at V and 2 bases at J, with 7 bases in the middle. Germline loops: CDR1 MNHEY, CDR2 SVGEGT. The CDR3 is 14 amino acids. The CDR3 nucleotides read TGTGCCAGCAGTTACTCAAGCATTCAAGAGACCCAGTACTTC. Its protein product is CASSYSSIQETQYF.

The chain carries TRBV28 and TRBJ1-1; D gene ambiguous. V was shortened by 3 bases and J by 8 bases, with 7 bases between the two germline ends. The CDR3 consists of 11 residues. Germline V CDR1 and CDR2: MDHEN, SYDVKM. This CDR3 reads CASSFEKEAFF. The DNA for the CDR3 is TGTGCCAGCAGTTTTGAGAAAGAAGCTTTCTTT.

The chain couples TRBV14 to TRBJ1-6; D gene uncertain. Germline V lookup: CDR1 SGHDN, CDR2 FVKESK. The CDR3 length is 15 residues. Trimming took 1 base from V and 3 from J, leaving 7 bases between them. This CDR3 is CASSQARGYNSPLHF. The CDR3 DNA follows: TGTGCCAGCAGCCAAGCCCGGGGCTATAATTCACCCCTCCACTTT.

Details on this clone: A much larger clone differs from this one at a single base, so this may be a read error. The V call is TRBV6-6, the J call TRBJ1-1; 8 bases line up with TRBD1. The V segment lost 4 bases and the J segment 1 base; nucleotides outside the gene matches: 2. The CDR3 has 14 residues. CDR1 and CDR2 (germline): MNHNY, SVGAGI (reference sequence). CDR3 nucleotides: TGTGCCAGCAGTTCAGGGGGCCCGAACACTGAAGCTTTCTTT. Amino acid sequence: CASSSGGPNTEAFF.

The V call is TRBV4-1, the J call TRBJ2-1, with 9 bases aligning to TRBD2. V trimming: 3 bases; J trimming: 10 bases; junction bases outside the gene matches: 7. From germline, CDR1 is MGHRA and CDR2 YSYEKL. The CDR3 runs to 14 residues. The CDR3 nucleotides read TGCGCCAGCAGCCAGAGGCGGGAGGGTTGGGAGCAGTTCTTC. Protein sequence: CASSQRREGWEQFF.

The chain uses TRBV5-5 and TRBJ2-7; 9 nucleotides agree with TRBD1. Looked up from germline, CDR1 is SGHKS and CDR2 is YYEKEE (reference sequence). CDR3 length equals 15 residues. The trim removed 0 bases at V and 2 bases at J, leaving 3 bases unmatched. CDR3 residues: CASSLDRGQAYEQYF. As DNA, the CDR3 is TGTGCCAGCAGCTTGGACAGGGGGCAAGCCTACGAGCAGTACTTC.

This chain uses TRBV11-2 with TRBJ2-3; 8 nucleotides match TRBD1. Germline V lookup: CDR1 SGHAT, CDR2 FQNNGV. CDR3 size: 15 residues. V lost 5 bases, J lost 6 bases, and 10 bases stayed unmatched. The CDR3 is CASSERGGTGDTQYF. The CDR3 DNA follows: TGTGCCAGCAGCGAACGGGGCGGGACAGGCGATACGCAGTATTTT. Drawing the rest from reference TRBV11-2 and TRBJ2-3, the complete variable domain is EAGVAQSPRYKIIEKRQSVAFWCNPISGHATLYWYQQILGQGPKLLIQFQNNGVVDDSQLPKDRFSAERLKGVDSTLKIQPAKLEDSAVYLCASSERGGTGDTQYFGPGTRLTVL.

The genes are TRBV5-4 and TRBJ2-1, with 9 positions matching TRBD2. The CDR3 spans 16 residues. The germline V gene encodes CDR1 SGHNT and CDR2 YYREEE (reference sequence). Trimming removed 4 bases from V and 4 bases from J; junction bases left unmatched: 9. Here the CDR3 DNA reads TGTGCCAGCAGCGGGGCCCTAGCGGGACGGTACAATGAGCAGTTCTTC. Translating gives CASSGALAGRYNEQFF.